A single sample is the source of the 17 T cell receptor beta chains below, sequenced in a study of blood T cell repertoires in COVID-19. This table comes from immunoSEQ multiplex PCR, and its TCRdb copy is limited to in-frame clones, with some not included. The table records about 150,000 clones, 84% of them present only once. The sample taken for sequencing was PBMCs or T cells enriched from blood (not recorded which). These receptors all stem from a woman in her fifties or sixties who had been exposed to COVID-19.

This clone has only one observation. V gene TRBV11-1 combines with J gene TRBJ2-1; 12 bases match TRBD2. The CDR3 has 16 amino acids. Germline V lookup: CDR1 SGHAT, CDR2 FQDESV (reference sequence). Trimming cost V 3 bases and J 6 bases; bases outside gene matches: 6. CDR3 DNA: TGTGCCAGCAGCTTGGCTCTAGCGGGGGGGCTCAATGAGCAGTTCTTC. It yields the protein CASSLALAGGLNEQFF.

The chain carries TRBV2 and TRBJ2-1, with 10 nucleotides matching TRBD2. CDR3 length: 17 amino acids. Germline CDR1 and CDR2: SNHLY and FYNNEI. With V trimmed by 3 bases and J by 4 bases, 9 bases remained unmatched. The CDR3 DNA is TGTGCCAGCAGTGACCCCGGACTAGCGGTAGTTTACAATGAGCAGTTCTTC. Its protein is CASSDPGLAVVYNEQFF. The full variable domain, completed using reference TRBV2 and TRBJ2-1, is EPEVTQTPSHQVTQMGQEVILRCVPISNHLYFYWYRQILGQKVEFLVSFYNNEISEKSEIFDDQFSVERPDGSNFTLKIRSTKLEDSAMYFCASSDPGLAVVYNEQFFGPGTRLTVL.

The rearrangement uses TRBV7-8 and TRBJ2-2; perhaps TRBD1 as D (6 bases). The CDR3 contains 15 residues. The V end was cut by 0 bases, the J end by 3 bases, with 8 bases between. The germline gives CDR1 SGHVS, CDR2 FQNEAQ. Here the CDR3 reads CASSLARGDTGELFF. The CDR3 region has the DNA TGTGCCAGCAGCTTAGCCAGGGGCGACACCGGGGAGCTGTTTTTT.

The chain has TRBV5-8 and TRBJ1-5; no reliable D call. Looked up from germline, CDR1 is SGHTS and CDR2 is YDEGEE. CDR3 length: 13 residues. Trimming pared 0 bases from V and 6 bases from J, leaving 7 bases between. In DNA, the CDR3 is TGTGCCAGCAGCTTGGTAGTCGGTCAGCCCCAGCATTTT. Translated: CASSLVVGQPQHF.

The chain links TRBV7-9 to TRBJ2-7; 9 nucleotides align to TRBD1. From germline, CDR1 is SEHNR and CDR2 FQNEAQ (reference sequence). The CDR3 is 16 amino acids. V shed 5 bases and J 3 bases; nucleotides not matched to a gene: 11. The CDR3 here is CASSASAGQGIYEQYF. CDR3 in DNA: TGTGCCAGCAGCGCAAGCGCGGGACAGGGAATCTACGAGCAGTACTTC.

This chain links TRBV7-2 with TRBJ2-2; perhaps TRBD1 as D (6 bases). The CDR3 is made up of 16 amino acids. Germline assignment: CDR1 SGHTA and CDR2 FQGNSA. Between the trimmed V and J ends, which lost 4 bases and 6 bases, there was a span of 18 bases. The CDR3 protein is CASSYRVDRLPGELFF. In nucleotides, the CDR3 is TGTGCCAGCAGCTACAGGGTGGATCGTCTCCCCGGGGAGCTGTTTTTT.

This rearrangement joins TRBV7-6 to TRBJ2-5, with TRBD2 as a possible D gene (6 bases). The V and J ends lost 1 base and 4 bases respectively, with 10 bases between them. Germline V CDR1 and CDR2: SGHVS, FNYEAQ. This CDR3 is 14 amino acids long. The CDR3 region has the DNA TGTGCCAGCAGCTTAGTGGCGGGAACAGAGACCCAGTACTTC. Translated: CASSLVAGTETQYF.

The rearrangement joins TRBV27 to TRBJ2-6, with a possible D match to TRBD1 (5 bases). V lost 5 bases and J 4 bases, leaving 12 bases between the germline ends. This CDR3 spans 15 amino acids. Germline lookup yields CDR1 MNHEY and CDR2 SMNVEV (reference sequence). CDR3 region: CASSAQGLGANVLTF. CDR3 sequence (DNA): TGTGCCAGCAGTGCCCAGGGTTTAGGGGCCAACGTCCTGACTTTC.

This clone was seen only a few times. The CDR3 DNA is TGTGCCAGCAGCTCAGGACTAGGGTACCAAGAGACCCAGTACTTC. Translated: CASSSGLGYQETQYF. V usage is TRBV7-2 and J usage is TRBJ2-5; 7 bases align to TRBD2. The CDR3 is 15 residues long. The junction had 5 bases not matched to a gene; V was cut back by 4 bases and J by 0 bases. Germline CDR1 is SGHTA and CDR2 is FQGNSA.

This chain connects TRBV11-2 to TRBJ1-2; unclear D gene. Germline-derived CDR1 and CDR2 are SGHAT and FQNNGV. V lost 5 bases to trimming and J lost 6 bases, with 13 bases between them. This CDR3 is built from 13 residues. CDR3 sequence: CASSRGDGNGYTF. The CDR3 DNA reads TGTGCCAGCAGCCGGGGTGACGGCAATGGCTACACCTTC.

This chain links TRBV3-1 (or the pseudogene TRBV3-2) with TRBJ2-7; 8 bases line up with TRBD1. The CDR3 runs to 13 residues. Germline V gene lookup returns CDR1 LGHDT and CDR2 YNNKEL (reference sequence). V shed 2 bases, J shed 10 bases, and the junction held 7 bases outside the gene matches. In DNA form, the CDR3 reads TGTGCCAGCAGCCAAACCCCGACAGGGGAACAGTACTTC. Translating gives CASSQTPTGEQYF.

This clone was seen once. The chain joins TRBV2 to TRBJ1-2; TRBD1 is a possible D gene (5 bases). The CDR3 consists of 11 residues. The V gene's germline CDR1 is SNHLY and CDR2 FYNNEI. Trimming left V 11 bases short and J 5 bases short, with 12 bases between. CDR3 sequence reads: CAAWGRYGYTF. The CDR3 DNA reads TGTGCCGCGTGGGGCAGATATGGCTACACCTTC.

This clone was recorded once. The chain couples TRBV24-1 to TRBJ2-2; D gene unclear. CDR3 length equals 12 residues. Germline V lookup: CDR1 KGHDR, CDR2 SFDVKD. V was clipped by 3 bases and J by 8 bases, with 6 bases between them. CDR3 sequence reads: CATSDLVGELFF. The CDR3 DNA sequence: TGTGCCACCAGTGATCTAGTAGGGGAGCTGTTTTTT.

In this sample, this clone turned up once. This chain joins TRBV7-6 and TRBJ1-1; D not certain. The V end was cut by 6 bases, the J end by 1 base, with 9 bases between. Germline CDR1 reads SGHVS; CDR2 reads FNYEAQ. The CDR3 is 13 amino acids. This CDR3 is CASSRDTNTEAFF. In DNA, the CDR3 is TGTGCCAGCAGTCGAGACACGAACACTGAAGCTTTCTTT. Full variable domain (remainder filled in from reference TRBV7-6 and TRBJ1-1): GAGVSQSPRYKVTKRGQDVALRCDPISGHVSLYWYRQALGQGPEFLTYFNYEAQQDKSGLPNDRFSAERPEGSISTLTIQRTEQRDSAMYRCASSRDTNTEAFFGQGTRLTVV.

The chain couples TRBV30 to TRBJ1-4, with a weak D call TRBD1 (6 bases). The CDR3 is 13 residues long. Germline V gene data show CDR1 as GTSNPN and CDR2 as SVGIG (reference sequence). Between the trimmed V and J ends, which lost 6 bases and 2 bases, there was a span of 10 bases. DNA of the CDR3: TGTGCCTGTCACAGGGTCACTAATGAAAAACTGTTTTTT. As protein: CACHRVTNEKLFF.

The chain is built from TRBV12-3 or TRBV12-4 and TRBJ2-3; D is uncertain. Trimming stripped 5 bases from V and 3 bases from J, with 6 bases between. This CDR3 region has 12 residues. The CDR3 loop reads CASSRLTDTQYF. The DNA of the CDR3 is TGTGCCAGCAGTCGTCTTACAGATACGCAGTATTTT.

The chain is built from TRBV5-6 and TRBJ2-7; D is uncertain. There are 14 residues in the CDR3. Deletions cut 2 bases from V and 3 bases from J, with 12 bases between. In germline, CDR1 is SGHDT, CDR2 YYEEEE. The CDR3 sequence is CASSLAALLYEQYF. The CDR3 bases are TGTGCCAGCAGCTTAGCTGCCCTACTCTACGAGCAGTACTTC.